This entry concerns a single T cell receptor beta chain. The sample holds many counts of this clonotype. The antigen it binds to is not known. Base quality data are lacking; no much larger clone is found one base away. The sequencer was an Illumina HiSeq 1500. TCRdb handled the public reads itself, with Q25 trimming in fastp and clone calling in MiXCR, and kept productive beta chains. A single entry per CDR3 protein holds the most common genes and DNA from its merged rows. The sample has roughly 100,000 distinct CDR3 sequences on record, about 15% of them singletons. The ten top clones hold more than 7% of the sample. This sample stems from a study of T cell repertoires in cytomegalovirus infection (dated by TCRdb to between 2017 and 2020). With respect to the entire study: The HLA type of each donor mattered for the analysis, because public TCR beta signatures pointed to carriage of CMV infection along with the matching HLA type. Study-wide conclusions, independent of this receptor: Carriers of CMV infection plus the relevant HLA type were discriminated by the cumulative frequency of public TCR beta family members in the study cohort and in an independent roughly 400-donor cohort. In the ex vivo response, HLA-C-restricted CMV-specific TCR beta clonotypes were dominant, and in two of eight donors the single most frequent clonotype came from this HLA-C-restricted group.

The cysteine opens and the phenylalanine closes a CDR3 of 13 amino acids. This entry keeps only the CDR3 DNA: 39 bases, framed from base 1. Trimming at the junction amounts to 6 bases on V and 6 bases on J, and the germline ends lie 12 bases apart. Reading the germline V gene gives CDR1 SGHTA and CDR2 FQGNSA. Here the chain combines TRBV7-2 and TRBJ2-1; no D gene is confidently identified. This sequence was found in a human donor in good health (CMV status not recorded). Some clones in this sample may be carry-over from other donors' samples. Sequenced: PBMCs. The sequenced DNA: TGTGCCAGCAGTTCCGAACCCCCCAATGAGCAGTTCTTC. The encoded protein is CASSSEPPNEQFF.